This TCR beta chain was obtained from a study of cytomegalovirus exposure and HLA in healthy donors. Those who donated were healthy bone marrow donors. As for this clone: Its antigen is not identified.

The PCR was carried out with 60 Vbeta primers and 13 Jbeta primers. In the source study's methods: A follow-up analysis tallied 65 million to 80 million unique TCR beta chains, roughly 11 million shared. Clones were read by immunoSEQ multiplex PCR, and TCRdb kept only the in-frame ones, dropping some. For V, J and clone size, that table is used; D and trimming come from the DNA. The sample has 90,000 to 110,000 clones, under 85% seen once. Overall study findings and caveats: In an earlier analysis, in 620 or so donors, most V segments appeared productive either ~87% or ~30% of the time. Most TCR sequences were rare, but some public TCRs occurred in many donors.

This CDR3 has 16 residues. Trimming cost V 4 bases and J 0 bases; bases outside gene matches: 7. Germline V gives CDR1 SGHDT, CDR2 YYEEEE. The TCR sequence derives from a young man in good health and CMV-seronegative. V is TRBV5-6 and J is TRBJ2-3, with 8 bases fitting TRBD2. The sequenced sample consisted of PBMCs. The CDR3 here is CASSERTSSSTDTQYF. As DNA, the CDR3 is TGTGCCAGCAGCGAGAGGACTAGCTCTAGCACAGATACGCAGTATTTT.